This T cell receptor (beta chain) originates from a study of blood T cells in healthy people across ages. Study-wide findings and caveats: Nothing was known about donor CMV status, and this possibly confounded expanded clonotype changes.

V gave up 2 bases and J gave up 0 bases, with 6 bases separating them. Germline V gene sequence: CDR1 SGHDT, CDR2 YYEEEE. This CDR3 has 13 residues. Primers used in a second PCR of roughly 7 to 12 cycles were a sample-barcoded 5' primer and a J-beta primer mix. MiXCR was run by TCRdb on the 5' RACE reads, yielding one entry per CDR3 protein. The profile covers roughly 860,000 distinct CDR3 sequences, with around 62% appearing a single time and about a quarter taken by the ten largest. This clonotype was picked up one time. Its antigen is not known. Sequences were obtained from blood. This clonotype originated in a man aged 25-40 years in good health. The rearrangement links TRBV5-6 to TRBJ2-7, with no clear D. This CDR3 reads CASSFISSYEQYF. The CDR3 nucleotides are TGTGCCAGCAGCTTCATAAGCTCCTACGAGCAGTACTTC.